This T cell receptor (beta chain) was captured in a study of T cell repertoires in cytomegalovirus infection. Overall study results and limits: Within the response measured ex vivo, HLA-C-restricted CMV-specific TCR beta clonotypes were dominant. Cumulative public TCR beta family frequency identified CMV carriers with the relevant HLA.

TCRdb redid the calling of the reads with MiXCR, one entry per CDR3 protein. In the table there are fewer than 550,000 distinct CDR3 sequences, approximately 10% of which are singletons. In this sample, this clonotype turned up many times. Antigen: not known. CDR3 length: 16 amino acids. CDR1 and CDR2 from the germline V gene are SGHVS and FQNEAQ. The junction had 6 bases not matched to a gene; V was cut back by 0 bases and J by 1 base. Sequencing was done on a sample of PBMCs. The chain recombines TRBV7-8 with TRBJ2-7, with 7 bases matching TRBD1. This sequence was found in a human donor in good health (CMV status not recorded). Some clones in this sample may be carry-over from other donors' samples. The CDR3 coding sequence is TGTGCCAGCAGCTTAGCCCCGGACAGGCAATCCTACGAGCAGTACTTC. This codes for CASSLAPDRQSYEQYF.